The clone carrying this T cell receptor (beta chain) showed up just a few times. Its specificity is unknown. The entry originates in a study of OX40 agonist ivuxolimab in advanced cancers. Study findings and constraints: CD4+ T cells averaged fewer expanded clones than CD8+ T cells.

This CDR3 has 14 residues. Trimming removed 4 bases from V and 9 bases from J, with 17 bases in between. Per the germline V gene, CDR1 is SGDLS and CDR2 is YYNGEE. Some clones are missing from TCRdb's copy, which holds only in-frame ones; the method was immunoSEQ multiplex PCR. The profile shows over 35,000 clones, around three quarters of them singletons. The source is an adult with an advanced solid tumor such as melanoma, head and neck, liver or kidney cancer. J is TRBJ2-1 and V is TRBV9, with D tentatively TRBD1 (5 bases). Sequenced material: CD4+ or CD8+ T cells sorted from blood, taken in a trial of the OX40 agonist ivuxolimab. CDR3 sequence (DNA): TGTGCCAGCAGCACCCACACCGACAGACCTGAGCAGTTCTTC. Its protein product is CASSTHTDRPEQFF.